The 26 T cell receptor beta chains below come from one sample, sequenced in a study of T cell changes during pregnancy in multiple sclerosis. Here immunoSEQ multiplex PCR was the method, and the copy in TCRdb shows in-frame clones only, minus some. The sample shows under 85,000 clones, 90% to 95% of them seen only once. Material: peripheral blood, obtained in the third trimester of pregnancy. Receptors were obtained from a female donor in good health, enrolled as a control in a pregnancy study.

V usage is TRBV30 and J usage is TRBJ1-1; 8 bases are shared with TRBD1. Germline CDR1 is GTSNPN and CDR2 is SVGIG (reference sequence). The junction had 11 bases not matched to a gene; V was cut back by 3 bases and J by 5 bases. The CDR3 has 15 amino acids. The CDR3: CAWSEDPQGGTEAFF. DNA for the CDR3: TGTGCCTGGAGCGAAGACCCACAGGGGGGGACTGAAGCTTTCTTT.

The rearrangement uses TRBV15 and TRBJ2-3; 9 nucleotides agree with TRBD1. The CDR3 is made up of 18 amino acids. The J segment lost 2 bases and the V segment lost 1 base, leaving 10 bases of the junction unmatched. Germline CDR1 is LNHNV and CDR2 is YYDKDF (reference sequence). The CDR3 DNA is TGTGCCACCAGCAGAGCTCCCCCCGGGACAGGGCACACAGATACGCAGTATTTT. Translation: CATSRAPPGTGHTDTQYF.

CDR3 in DNA: TGTGCCAGCAGCCAAGGGGGCAGCGGGGGGGCCACAGATACGCAGTATTTT. It yields the protein CASSQGGSGGATDTQYF. V is TRBV4-2 and J is TRBJ2-3; 10 nucleotides align to TRBD2. J was trimmed by 2 bases and V by 1 base; bases with no gene match: 6. The germline CDR1 and CDR2 sequences are LGHNA and YNFKEQ. The length of the CDR3 is 17 residues.

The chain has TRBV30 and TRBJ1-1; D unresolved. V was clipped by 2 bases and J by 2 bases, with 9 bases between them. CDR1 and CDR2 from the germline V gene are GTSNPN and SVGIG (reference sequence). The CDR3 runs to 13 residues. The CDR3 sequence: CAWSSGLNTEAFF. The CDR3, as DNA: TGTGCCTGGAGTTCGGGGTTAAACACTGAAGCTTTCTTT.

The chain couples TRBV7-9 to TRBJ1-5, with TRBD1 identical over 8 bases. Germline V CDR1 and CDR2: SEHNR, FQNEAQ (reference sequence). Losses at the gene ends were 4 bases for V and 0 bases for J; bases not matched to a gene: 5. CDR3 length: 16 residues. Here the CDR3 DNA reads TGTGCCAGCAGCTCAAGCGACAGGGGTAGCAATCAGCCCCAGCATTTT. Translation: CASSSSDRGSNQPQHF. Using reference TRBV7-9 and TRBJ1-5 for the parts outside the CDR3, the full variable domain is DTGVSQNPRHKITKRGQNVTFRCDPISEHNRLYWYRQTLGQGPEFLTYFQNEAQLEKSRLLSDRFSAERPKGSFSTLEIQRTEQGDSAMYLCASSSSDRGSNQPQHFGDGTRLSIL.

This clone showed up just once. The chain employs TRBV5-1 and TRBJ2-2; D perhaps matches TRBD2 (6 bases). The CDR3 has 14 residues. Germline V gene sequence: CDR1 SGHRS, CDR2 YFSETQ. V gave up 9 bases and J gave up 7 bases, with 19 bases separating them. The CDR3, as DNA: TGCGCCACCCACGAGGAGGGAGGTCACGGGGAGCTGTTTTTT. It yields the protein CATHEEGGHGELFF.

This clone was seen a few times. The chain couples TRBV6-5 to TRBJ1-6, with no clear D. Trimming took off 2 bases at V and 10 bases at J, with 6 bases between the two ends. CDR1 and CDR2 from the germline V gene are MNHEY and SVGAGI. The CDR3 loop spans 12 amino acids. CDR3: CASSYPSSPLHF. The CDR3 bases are TGTGCCAGCAGTTACCCAAGCTCACCCCTCCACTTT.

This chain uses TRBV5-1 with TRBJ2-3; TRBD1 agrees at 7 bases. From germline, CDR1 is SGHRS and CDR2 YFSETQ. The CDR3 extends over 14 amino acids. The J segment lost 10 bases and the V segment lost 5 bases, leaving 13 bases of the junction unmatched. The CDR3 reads CASSLDLGQTAQYF. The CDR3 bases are TGCGCCAGCAGTCTCGACTTGGGACAGACGGCGCAGTATTTT.

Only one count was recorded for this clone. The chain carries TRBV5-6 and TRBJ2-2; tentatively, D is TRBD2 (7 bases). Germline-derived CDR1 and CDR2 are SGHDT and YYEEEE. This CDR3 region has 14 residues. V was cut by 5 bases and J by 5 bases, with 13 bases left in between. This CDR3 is CASSWGGPTGELFF. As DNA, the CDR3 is TGTGCCAGCAGTTGGGGGGGCCCAACCGGGGAGCTGTTTTTT.

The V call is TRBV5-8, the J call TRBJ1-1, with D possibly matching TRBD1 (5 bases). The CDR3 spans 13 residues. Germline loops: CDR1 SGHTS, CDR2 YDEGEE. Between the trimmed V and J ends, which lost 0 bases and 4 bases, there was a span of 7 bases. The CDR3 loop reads CASSLGGGTEAFF. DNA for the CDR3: TGTGCCAGCAGCTTGGGGGGGGGCACTGAAGCTTTCTTT.

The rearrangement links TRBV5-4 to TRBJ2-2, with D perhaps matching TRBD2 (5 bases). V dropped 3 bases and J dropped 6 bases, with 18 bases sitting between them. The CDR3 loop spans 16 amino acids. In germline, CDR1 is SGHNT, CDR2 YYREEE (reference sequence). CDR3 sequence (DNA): TGTGCCAGCAGCTCCTCGCGGGTAGGGTTGGCCGGGGAGCTGTTTTTT. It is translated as CASSSSRVGLAGELFF.

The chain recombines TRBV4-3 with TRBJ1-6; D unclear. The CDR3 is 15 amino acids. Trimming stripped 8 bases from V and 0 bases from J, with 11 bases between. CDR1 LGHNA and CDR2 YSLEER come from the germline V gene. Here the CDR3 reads CASGEASSYNSPLHF. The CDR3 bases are TGCGCCAGCGGGGAGGCGAGCTCCTATAATTCACCCCTCCACTTT.

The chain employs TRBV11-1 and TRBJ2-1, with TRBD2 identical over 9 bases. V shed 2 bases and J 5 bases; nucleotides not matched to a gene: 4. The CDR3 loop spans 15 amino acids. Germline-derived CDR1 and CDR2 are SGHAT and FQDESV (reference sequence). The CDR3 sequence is CASSLRRGGNNEQFF. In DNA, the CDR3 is TGTGCCAGCAGCTTAAGGCGGGGGGGGAACAATGAGCAGTTCTTC.

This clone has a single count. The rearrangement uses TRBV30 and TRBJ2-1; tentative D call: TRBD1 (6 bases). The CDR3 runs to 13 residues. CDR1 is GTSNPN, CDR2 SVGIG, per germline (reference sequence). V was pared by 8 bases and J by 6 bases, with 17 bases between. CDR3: CATAGERLNEQFF. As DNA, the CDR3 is TGTGCCACCGCAGGGGAGAGGCTCAATGAGCAGTTCTTC.

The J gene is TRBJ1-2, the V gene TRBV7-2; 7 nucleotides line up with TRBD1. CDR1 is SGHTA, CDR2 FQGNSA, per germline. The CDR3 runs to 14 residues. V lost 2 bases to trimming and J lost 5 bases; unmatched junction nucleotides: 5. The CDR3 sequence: CASSLRRQGYGYTF. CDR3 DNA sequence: TGTGCCAGCAGCTTACGGAGACAGGGTTATGGCTACACCTTC.

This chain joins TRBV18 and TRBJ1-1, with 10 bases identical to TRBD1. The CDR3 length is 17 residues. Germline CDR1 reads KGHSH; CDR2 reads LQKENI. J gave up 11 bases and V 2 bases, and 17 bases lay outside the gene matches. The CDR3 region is CASSPGRQGAVSASAFF. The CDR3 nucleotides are TGTGCCAGCTCACCAGGGAGACAGGGGGCGGTTTCGGCCTCCGCTTTCTTT.

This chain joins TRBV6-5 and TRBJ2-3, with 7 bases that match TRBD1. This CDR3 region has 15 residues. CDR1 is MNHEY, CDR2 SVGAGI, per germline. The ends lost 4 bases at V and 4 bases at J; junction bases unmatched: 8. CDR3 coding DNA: TGTGCCAGCAGTTGGGGCAGGGGGTCGGCAGATACGCAGTATTTT. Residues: CASSWGRGSADTQYF.

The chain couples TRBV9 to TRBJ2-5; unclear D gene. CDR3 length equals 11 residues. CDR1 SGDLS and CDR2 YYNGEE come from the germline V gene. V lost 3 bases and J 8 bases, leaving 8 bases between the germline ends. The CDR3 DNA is TGTGCCAGCAGCGCCTCAGGAACCCAGTACTTC. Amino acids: CASSASGTQYF.

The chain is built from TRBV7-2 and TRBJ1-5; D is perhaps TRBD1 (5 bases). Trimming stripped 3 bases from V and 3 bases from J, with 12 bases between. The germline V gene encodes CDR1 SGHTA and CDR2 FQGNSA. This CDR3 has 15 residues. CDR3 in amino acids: CASSLVGGTNQPQHF. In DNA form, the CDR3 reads TGTGCCAGCAGCTTGGTTGGGGGGACCAATCAGCCCCAGCATTTT.

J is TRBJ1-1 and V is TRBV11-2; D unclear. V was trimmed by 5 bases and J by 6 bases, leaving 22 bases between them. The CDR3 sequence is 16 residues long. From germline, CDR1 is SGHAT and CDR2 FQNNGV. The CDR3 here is CASSPGTHNIVAEAFF. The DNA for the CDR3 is TGTGCCAGCAGCCCAGGTACACACAACATCGTGGCTGAAGCTTTCTTT.

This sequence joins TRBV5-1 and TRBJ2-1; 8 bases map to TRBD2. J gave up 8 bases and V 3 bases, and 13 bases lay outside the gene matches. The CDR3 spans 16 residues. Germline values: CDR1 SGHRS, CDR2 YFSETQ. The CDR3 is CASSWGSGGIGDEQFF. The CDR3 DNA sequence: TGCGCCAGCAGCTGGGGGAGCGGGGGAATTGGCGATGAGCAGTTCTTC.

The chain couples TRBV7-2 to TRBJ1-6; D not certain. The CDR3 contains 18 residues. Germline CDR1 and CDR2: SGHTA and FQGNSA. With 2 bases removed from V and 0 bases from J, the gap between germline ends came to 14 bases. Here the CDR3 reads CASSLHLAVSSYNSPLHF. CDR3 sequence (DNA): TGTGCCAGCAGCTTACATCTTGCCGTGAGCTCCTATAATTCACCCCTCCACTTT.

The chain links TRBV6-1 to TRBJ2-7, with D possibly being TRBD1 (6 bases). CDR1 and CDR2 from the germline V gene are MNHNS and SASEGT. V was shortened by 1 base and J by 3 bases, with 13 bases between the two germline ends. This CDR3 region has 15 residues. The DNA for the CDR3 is TGTGCCAGCAGTGAAGGACCGGGACACCTCTACGAGCAGTACTTC. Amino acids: CASSEGPGHLYEQYF.

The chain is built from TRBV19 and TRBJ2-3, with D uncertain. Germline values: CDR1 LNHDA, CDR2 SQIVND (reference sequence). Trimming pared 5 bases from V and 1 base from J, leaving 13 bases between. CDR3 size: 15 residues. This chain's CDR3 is CASSVIGPGTDTQYF. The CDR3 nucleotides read TGTGCCAGTAGTGTTATTGGGCCTGGCACAGATACGCAGTATTTT.

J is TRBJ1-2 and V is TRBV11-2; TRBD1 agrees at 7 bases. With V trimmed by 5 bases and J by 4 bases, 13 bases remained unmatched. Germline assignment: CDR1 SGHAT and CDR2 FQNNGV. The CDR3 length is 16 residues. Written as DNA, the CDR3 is TGTGCCAGCAGCCGTGCGACAGGGTCGATGAGCTATGGCTACACCTTC. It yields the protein CASSRATGSMSYGYTF.

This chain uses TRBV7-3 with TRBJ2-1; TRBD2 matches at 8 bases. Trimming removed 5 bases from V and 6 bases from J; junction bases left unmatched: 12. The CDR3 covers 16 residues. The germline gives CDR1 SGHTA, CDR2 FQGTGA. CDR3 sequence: CASSPTGGGLGNEQFF. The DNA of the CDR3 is TGTGCCAGCAGCCCGACCGGGGGGGGGCTTGGCAATGAGCAGTTCTTC.